The 28 T cell receptor beta chains reported below all come from one sample, sequenced in a study of blood T cell repertoires in COVID-19. Using immunoSEQ multiplex PCR, the repertoire was profiled, and TCRdb retains in-frame clones only, with some absent. The repertoire consists of around 200,000 clones, with 85% to 90% occurring once and the leading ten covering 5.9%. Input material: peripheral blood. The receptors stem from a man aged 80 or over with acute or convalescent COVID-19.

V and J are TRBV19 and TRBJ1-6; 12 positions agree with TRBD1. Germline lookup yields CDR1 LNHDA and CDR2 SQIVND (reference sequence). The CDR3 has 16 residues. V trimming: 5 bases; J trimming: 10 bases; junction bases outside the gene matches: 9. The CDR3, as DNA: TGTGCCAGTAGTTCCCCCGGGACAGGGGGCGACTCACCCCTCCACTTT. This sequence encodes CASSSPGTGGDSPLHF.

The chain joins TRBV6-5 to TRBJ2-7, with D maybe TRBD2 (7 bases). Germline CDR1 is MNHEY and CDR2 is SVGAGI. This CDR3 has 12 amino acids. Trimming removed 6 bases at V and 9 bases at J, with 15 bases between. Here the CDR3 DNA reads TGTGCCAGCAGCCGGGGGGCAGGTAGGCAGTACGTC. Translated: CASSRGAGRQYV.

J is TRBJ2-1 and V is TRBV30; TRBD2 matches 12 bases. With V trimmed by 2 bases and J by 3 bases, 8 bases remained unmatched. Germline V CDR1 and CDR2: GTSNPN, SVGIG (reference sequence). The CDR3 covers 17 residues. The CDR3 DNA is TGTGCCTGGAGTTCGGCTAGGACTAGCGGGGTCTACAATGAGCAGTTCTTC. It translates to CAWSSARTSGVYNEQFF.

The rearrangement uses TRBV12-3 or TRBV12-4 and TRBJ1-2; 9 bases agree with TRBD1. V was clipped by 7 bases and J by 8 bases; unmatched bases: 5. This CDR3 has 12 residues. CDR3 sequence reads: CASTDRGGGYTF. The CDR3 DNA reads TGTGCCAGCACGGACAGGGGAGGAGGCTACACCTTC.

There are a few counts of this clone. The J gene is TRBJ2-1, the V gene TRBV12-3 or TRBV12-4, with D maybe TRBD1 (6 bases). The CDR3 has 13 amino acids. V dropped 5 bases and J dropped 7 bases, with 12 bases sitting between them. This CDR3 is CASSVNRANEQFF. The CDR3 bases are TGTGCCAGCAGTGTCAACAGGGCAAATGAGCAGTTCTTC.

This clone came up once. CDR3 amino acids: CASSSSGAGFSYEQYF. In DNA, the CDR3 is TGTGCCAGCAGTTCCTCAGGGGCGGGATTCTCCTACGAGCAGTACTTC. The chain employs TRBV6-2 or TRBV6-3 and TRBJ2-7; TRBD1 or TRBD2 may be the D gene (6 bases each). V lost 4 bases to trimming and J lost 0 bases, with 16 bases between them. The CDR3 length is 16 residues. Germline V CDR1 and CDR2: MNHEY, SVGEGT.

The chain has TRBV7-5 and TRBJ2-5; TRBD2, the D gene given by the table, was not confirmed from the DNA. TRBV7-5 is a pseudogene segment. The CDR3 loop spans 14 amino acids. The CDR3: CARSPSGGKETQYF. The CDR3, as DNA: TGTGCCAGAAGCCCCTCGGGAGGCAAGGAGACCCAGTACTTC.

CDR3 DNA: TGTGCCATCAGTGACGGACTAGCCCTCTACGAGCAGTACGTC. Translation gives CAISDGLALYEQYV. V usage is TRBV10-3 and J usage is TRBJ2-7; 8 nucleotides line up with TRBD2. V shed 3 bases, J shed 3 bases, and the junction held 4 bases outside the gene matches. Germline CDR1 is ENHRY and CDR2 is SYGVKD. CDR3 length equals 14 residues.

The J gene is TRBJ2-2, the V gene TRBV28; D not resolved. Trimming took 3 bases from V and 3 from J, leaving 8 bases between them. Germline assignment: CDR1 MDHEN and CDR2 SYDVKM. CDR3 length equals 14 residues. CDR3 DNA: TGTGCCAGCAGTTTTTCTACCCACACCGGGGAGCTGTTTTTT. Translation: CASSFSTHTGELFF.

V usage is TRBV14 and J usage is TRBJ2-5; weak D call: TRBD1 (5 bases). The length of the CDR3 is 17 residues. Trimming removed 0 bases at V and 5 bases at J, with 19 bases between. Per the germline V gene, CDR1 is SGHDN and CDR2 is FVKESK. The CDR3 spells CASSQEAWTLYGETQYF. CDR3 in DNA: TGTGCCAGCAGCCAAGAAGCCTGGACACTGTACGGGGAGACCCAGTACTTC.

V and J are TRBV11-3 and TRBJ2-1; 8 bases map to TRBD1. CDR1 and CDR2 (germline): SGHNT, YENEEA. This CDR3 contains 15 residues. The J segment lost 10 bases and the V segment lost 0 bases, leaving 8 bases of the junction unmatched. The CDR3 DNA reads TGTGCCAGCAGCTTAGATATGAGACCAGGGGGCGAGCAGTTCTTC. Translation gives CASSLDMRPGGEQFF.

The genes are TRBV29-1 and TRBJ1-2, with 8 bases fitting TRBD1. Germline CDR1 and CDR2: SQVTM and ANQGSEA. The CDR3 extends over 13 amino acids. With V trimmed by 6 bases and J by 8 bases, 11 bases remained unmatched. In DNA form, the CDR3 reads TGCAGCGTCGGGACAGGCAGTACACCCGGCTACACCTTC. Its translation: CSVGTGSTPGYTF.

This chain uses TRBV2 with TRBJ2-5, with 7 positions matching TRBD1. Trimming took 7 bases from V and 3 from J; bases not matched to a gene: 5. The CDR3 spans 13 residues. The germline V gene has CDR1 SNHLY and CDR2 FYNNEI. The CDR3 region has the DNA TGTGCCAGCATCATGGACAGGAAAGAGACCCAGTACTTC. It specifies CASIMDRKETQYF.

This clone came up once. The rearrangement joins TRBV7-2 to TRBJ2-2; no clear D. Per germline, CDR1 SGHTA and CDR2 FQGNSA. This CDR3 is built from 12 residues. V lost 3 bases, J lost 7 bases, and 6 bases lay in between. The CDR3 DNA reads as TGTGCCAGCAGCTTCTACGGCGGGGAGCTGTTTTTT. It yields the protein CASSFYGGELFF.

The chain is built from TRBV10-3 and TRBJ1-6; possibly TRBD1 for D (6 bases). Germline V gene lookup returns CDR1 ENHRY and CDR2 SYGVKD. The CDR3 has 12 residues. The V and J ends lost 6 bases and 11 bases respectively, with 11 bases between them. The CDR3 nucleotides read TGTGCCATCAGCGCGGACAGCCCACCCCTCCACTTT. Residues: CAISADSPPLHF.

The chain couples TRBV10-3 to TRBJ2-3, with 8 bases matching TRBD1. This CDR3 has 12 residues. The J segment lost 3 bases and the V segment lost 10 bases, leaving 3 bases of the junction unmatched. Germline V gives CDR1 ENHRY, CDR2 SYGVKD. The chain's CDR3 is CATGQGTDTQYF. CDR3 DNA sequence: TGTGCCACCGGACAGGGAACAGATACGCAGTATTTT.

This chain connects TRBV6-6 to TRBJ2-5; 10 positions agree with TRBD2. CDR3 length: 16 residues. Per germline, CDR1 MNHNY and CDR2 SVGAGI (reference sequence). With 4 bases clipped from V and 2 bases from J, the junction kept 7 bases outside the gene matches. CDR3 in DNA: TGTGCCAGCAGTTCCCGGGGTAGCGGGGGGCAAGAGACCCAGTACTTC. Its translation: CASSSRGSGGQETQYF.

V is TRBV25-1 and J is TRBJ2-1, with D tentatively TRBD1 (6 bases). The CDR3 sequence is 14 residues long. Trimming cost V 4 bases and J 5 bases, with 12 bases left between them. The germline gives CDR1 MGHDK, CDR2 SYGVNS. The CDR3 DNA sequence: TGTGCCAGCAGTGGCAGGGGACAAGACAATGAGCAGTTCTTC. This codes for CASSGRGQDNEQFF.

The rearrangement uses TRBV5-1 and TRBJ2-1; 8 positions agree with TRBD2. CDR1 and CDR2 from the germline V gene are SGHRS and YFSETQ. V lost 5 bases to trimming and J lost 3 bases; unmatched junction nucleotides: 7. There are 15 residues in the CDR3. The chain's CDR3 is CASRTAGEVYNEQFF. The CDR3 DNA reads as TGCGCCAGCAGGACAGCGGGAGAGGTCTACAATGAGCAGTTCTTC.

This sequence joins TRBV30 and TRBJ2-1; perhaps TRBD2 as D (5 bases). The CDR3 consists of 12 residues. Germline loops: CDR1 GTSNPN, CDR2 SVGIG (reference sequence). V dropped 5 bases and J dropped 4 bases, with 9 bases sitting between them. CDR3 nucleotide sequence: TGTGCCTGGCGTCCGGGATACAATGAGCAGTTCTTC. It codes for CAWRPGYNEQFF.

This chain joins TRBV7-9 and TRBJ2-2; TRBD2 aligns across 8 bases. Germline values: CDR1 SEHNR, CDR2 FQNEAQ (reference sequence). CDR3 size: 15 residues. Trimming removed 5 bases from V and 0 bases from J; junction bases left unmatched: 2. The CDR3 nucleotides read TGTGCCAGCAGCGTGGGACTAGCGAACACCGGGGAGCTGTTTTTT. Amino acids: CASSVGLANTGELFF.

The rearrangement uses TRBV7-9 and TRBJ1-1; unclear D gene. The ends were cut back, 7 bases at V and 0 bases at J, with 15 bases in the middle. The CDR3 has 15 amino acids. Germline CDR1 reads SEHNR; CDR2 reads FQNEAQ (reference sequence). Written as DNA, the CDR3 is TGTGCCAGCACCCCCGCGGGGTCATTGAACACTGAAGCTTTCTTT. Protein: CASTPAGSLNTEAFF.

V gene TRBV24-1 combines with J gene TRBJ1-4; 7 bases agree with TRBD1. The germline V gene has CDR1 KGHDR and CDR2 SFDVKD. CDR3 length: 15 amino acids. The junction had 10 bases not matched to a gene; V was cut back by 3 bases and J by 10 bases. CDR3 in DNA: TGTGCCACCAGTGATACGACAGGGAATAACGCAAAACTGTTTTTT. Translation gives CATSDTTGNNAKLFF.

The rearrangement joins TRBV18 to TRBJ2-7; D might be TRBD2 (6 bases). The CDR3 has 13 amino acids. The V and J ends lost 3 bases and 5 bases respectively, with 11 bases between them. Looked up from germline, CDR1 is KGHSH and CDR2 is LQKENI. This CDR3 reads CASSPEGGNEQYV. DNA for the CDR3: TGTGCCAGCTCACCGGAAGGAGGGAACGAGCAGTACGTC.

The chain combines TRBV5-1 with TRBJ2-3; a possible D gene is TRBD1 (6 bases). The V end was cut by 4 bases, the J end by 7 bases, with 19 bases between. The CDR3 loop spans 15 amino acids. Germline V gene lookup returns CDR1 SGHRS and CDR2 YFSETQ. The CDR3 DNA reads TGCGCCAGCAGCCCGGGACAATCAAACATGTATACGCAGTATTTT. Residues: CASSPGQSNMYTQYF.

The rearrangement uses TRBV30 and TRBJ1-1; D is ambiguous. Germline CDR1 reads GTSNPN; CDR2 reads SVGIG (reference sequence). Trimming left V 3 bases short and J 2 bases short, with 10 bases between. The length of the CDR3 is 13 residues. CDR3: CAWRRQVNTEAFF. The CDR3 DNA reads as TGTGCCTGGAGGCGCCAGGTAAACACTGAAGCTTTCTTT.

V is TRBV12-3 or TRBV12-4 and J is TRBJ1-6; D call uncertain. The CDR3 sequence is 12 residues long. With 3 bases removed from V and 8 bases from J, the gap between germline ends came to 5 bases. The CDR3 coding sequence is TGTGCCAGCAGTTTTGCGGATTCACCCCTCCACTTT. It specifies CASSFADSPLHF.

A single count supports this clone. This chain joins TRBV6-5 and TRBJ2-1, with D possibly being TRBD1 (6 bases). CDR1 and CDR2 from the germline V gene are MNHEY and SVGAGI. The length of the CDR3 is 15 residues. V lost 0 bases, J lost 7 bases, and 13 bases lay in between. The CDR3 DNA reads TGTGCCAGCAGTTACTCGGCAGGGGTTGGGAATGAGCAGTTCTTC. Its translation is CASSYSAGVGNEQFF.